Included here is one TCR beta chain sequence, with context. Antigen unknown. TCRdb's copy holds only in-frame clones and misses some; the assay was immunoSEQ multiplex PCR. The table has approximately 300,000 clones, around 93% seen once. These data are taken from a study of T cell responses to AZD1222 COVID-19 vaccine. Broader study findings: The donor group comprised mostly white British people and more females; the analysis possibly underestimated clonal diversity. The study reported that nearly half of spike-specific TCRs target unmutated variant regions.

The CDR3 is 14 residues long. Between the trimmed V and J ends, which lost 0 bases and 4 bases, there was a span of 7 bases. Germline CDR1 and CDR2: LGHDT and YNNKEL (reference sequence). The source material was peripheral blood, sampled 28 days after the second AZD1222 dose. This chain uses TRBV3-1 (or the pseudogene TRBV3-2) with TRBJ2-1; no definite D call. The receptor was derived from an adult who received the AZD1222 COVID-19 vaccine. The CDR3 DNA follows: TGTGCCAGCAGCCAAGAATACGGATACAATGAGCAGTTCTTC. It specifies CASSQEYGYNEQFF.